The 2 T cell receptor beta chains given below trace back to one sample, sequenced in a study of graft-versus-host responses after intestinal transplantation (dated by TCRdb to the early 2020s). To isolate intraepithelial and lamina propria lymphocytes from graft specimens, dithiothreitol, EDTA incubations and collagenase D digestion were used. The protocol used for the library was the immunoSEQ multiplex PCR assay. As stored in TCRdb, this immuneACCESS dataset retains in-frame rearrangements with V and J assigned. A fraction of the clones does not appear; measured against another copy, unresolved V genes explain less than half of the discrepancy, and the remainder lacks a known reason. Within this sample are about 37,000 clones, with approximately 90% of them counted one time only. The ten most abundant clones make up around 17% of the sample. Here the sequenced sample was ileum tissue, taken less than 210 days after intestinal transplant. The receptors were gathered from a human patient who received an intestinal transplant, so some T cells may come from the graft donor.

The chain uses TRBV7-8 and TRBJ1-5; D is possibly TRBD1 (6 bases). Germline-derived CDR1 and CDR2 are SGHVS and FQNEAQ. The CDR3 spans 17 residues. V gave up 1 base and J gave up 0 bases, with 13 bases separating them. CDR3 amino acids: CASSLVAWTDSNQPQHF. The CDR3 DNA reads TGTGCCAGCAGCTTAGTCGCCTGGACAGATAGCAATCAGCCCCAGCATTTT.

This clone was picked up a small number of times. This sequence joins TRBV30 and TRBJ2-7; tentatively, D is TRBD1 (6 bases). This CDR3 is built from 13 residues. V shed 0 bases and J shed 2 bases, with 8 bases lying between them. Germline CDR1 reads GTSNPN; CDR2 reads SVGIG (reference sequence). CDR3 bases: TGTGCCTGGAGTGTAGGGGACACCTACGAGCAGTACTTC. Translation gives CAWSVGDTYEQYF.